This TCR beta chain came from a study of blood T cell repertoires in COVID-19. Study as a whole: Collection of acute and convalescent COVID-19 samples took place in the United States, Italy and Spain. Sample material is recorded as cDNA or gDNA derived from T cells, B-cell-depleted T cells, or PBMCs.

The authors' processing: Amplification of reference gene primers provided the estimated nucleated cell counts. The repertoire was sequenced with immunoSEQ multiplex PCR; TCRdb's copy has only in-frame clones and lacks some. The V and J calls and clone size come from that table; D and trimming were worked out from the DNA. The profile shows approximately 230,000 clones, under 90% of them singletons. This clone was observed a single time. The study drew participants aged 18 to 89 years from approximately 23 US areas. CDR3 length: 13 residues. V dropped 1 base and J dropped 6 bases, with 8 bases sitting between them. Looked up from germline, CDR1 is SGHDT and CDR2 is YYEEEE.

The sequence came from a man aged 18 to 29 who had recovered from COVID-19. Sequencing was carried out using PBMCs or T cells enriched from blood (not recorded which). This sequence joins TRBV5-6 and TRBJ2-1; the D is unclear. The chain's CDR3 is CASSLFLFNEQFF. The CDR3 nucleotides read TGTGCCAGCAGCTTGTTCCTATTCAATGAGCAGTTCTTC.